The sequence of this TCR beta chain was determined in a study of OX40 agonist ivuxolimab in advanced cancers. Study-level background: Ivuxolimab is a fully human IgG2 antibody that activates OX40 (CD134).

The method was immunoSEQ multiplex PCR; TCRdb's version includes in-frame clones alone and lacks a portion of them. Of tens of thousands of clones listed, around four fifths were seen once; the top ten hold about 1.8%. Concerning this clone: Its matching antigen is unknown.

Trimming stripped 1 base from V and 1 base from J, with 7 bases between. The germline CDR1 and CDR2 sequences are SEHNR and FQNEAQ (reference sequence). This CDR3 region has 14 residues. Whole-study results and caveats: Clonal expansion was seen in CD4+ and CD8+ blood T cells by week 6 at 0.1 to 3.0 mg/kg.

The TCR was taken from an adult with an advanced solid tumor such as melanoma, head and neck, liver or kidney cancer. The V and J genes are TRBV7-9 and TRBJ1-1; D unresolved. The source material was CD4+ or CD8+ T cells sorted from blood, sampled in a trial of the OX40 agonist ivuxolimab. CDR3: CASSLVPGNTEAFF. The DNA for the CDR3 is TGTGCCAGCAGCTTAGTTCCAGGGAACACTGAAGCTTTCTTT.